These 8 T cell receptor beta chains came from one sample sequenced in a study of blood T cell repertoires in COVID-19. The table came from immunoSEQ multiplex PCR; TCRdb's copy has only in-frame clones and leaves some out. The profile shows some 210,000 clones, about 87% of them singletons. Input material: PBMCs or T cells enriched from blood (not recorded which). These receptors were taken from a man aged 18 to 35 with acute COVID-19.

This chain joins TRBV7-9 and TRBJ2-7; D possibly corresponds to TRBD1 (5 bases). Germline assignment: CDR1 SEHNR and CDR2 FQNEAQ (reference sequence). The CDR3 has 13 residues. V was pared by 3 bases and J by 6 bases, with 12 bases between. Here the CDR3 DNA reads TGTGCCAGCAGCTTGTCGCAGGGCGCCGAGCAGTACTTC. This encodes CASSLSQGAEQYF. The whole variable domain, remainder taken from reference TRBV7-9 and TRBJ2-7, is DTGVSQNPRHKITKRGQNVTFRCDPISEHNRLYWYRQTLGQGPEFLTYFQNEAQLEKSRLLSDRFSAERPKGSFSTLEIQRTEQGDSAMYLCASSLSQGAEQYFGPGTRLTVT.

The J gene is TRBJ2-3, the V gene TRBV24-1; D unclear. This CDR3 is 18 amino acids long. Germline CDR1 reads KGHDR; CDR2 reads SFDVKD. Trimming removed 5 bases at V and 8 bases at J, with 28 bases between. The CDR3 DNA is TGTGCCACCAGTGGCCCGACAAAAGATTCGGTCCTTCAGGCTACGCAGTATTTT. This encodes CATSGPTKDSVLQATQYF.

V is TRBV11-3 and J is TRBJ2-7; 12 bases agree with TRBD2. J was trimmed by 6 bases and V by 5 bases; bases with no gene match: 11. CDR3 length: 16 amino acids. Germline V CDR1 and CDR2: SGHNT, YENEEA. CDR3 in amino acids: CASSNGLAGLSVEQYF. CDR3 DNA sequence: TGTGCCAGCAGCAACGGACTAGCGGGATTATCAGTCGAGCAGTACTTC.

The V gene is TRBV18, the J gene TRBJ1-4, with unresolved D. The CDR3 spans 13 residues. Germline CDR1 reads KGHSH; CDR2 reads LQKENI. V was shortened by 4 bases and J by 5 bases, with 8 bases between the two germline ends. This chain's CDR3 is CASSLRENEKLFF. The CDR3 DNA reads as TGTGCCAGCTCACTGCGGGAAAATGAAAAACTGTTTTTT.

V and J are TRBV11-2 and TRBJ2-1; a possible D gene is TRBD1 (6 bases). The CDR3 covers 15 residues. Trimming cost V 5 bases and J 3 bases, with 14 bases left between them. Germline assignment: CDR1 SGHAT and CDR2 FQNNGV. CDR3 loop: CASSPGTSLYNEQFF. The CDR3 nucleotides are TGTGCCAGCAGCCCAGGGACAAGCCTCTACAATGAGCAGTTCTTC.

This chain links TRBV28 with TRBJ1-5, with D maybe TRBD1 (6 bases). The CDR3 contains 13 residues. Germline CDR1 is MDHEN and CDR2 is SYDVKM. The V end was cut by 5 bases, the J end by 7 bases, with 12 bases between. The CDR3 loop is CASSPDRTQPQHF. The DNA of the CDR3 is TGTGCCAGCAGTCCGGACAGAACCCAGCCCCAGCATTTT.

The V and J genes are TRBV19 and TRBJ2-7; maybe TRBD1 (5 bases). Germline CDR1 LNHDA, CDR2 SQIVND (reference sequence). The ends were cut back, 3 bases at V and 9 bases at J, with 15 bases in the middle. CDR3 length equals 13 residues. CDR3 protein: CASSIGHKFGQYF. The CDR3 DNA is TGTGCCAGTAGTATCGGACACAAGTTCGGGCAGTACTTC.

The chain combines TRBV19 with TRBJ2-1; the match to TRBD2 covers 8 bases. The CDR3 consists of 13 residues. With 7 bases clipped from V and 7 bases from J, the junction kept 6 bases outside the gene matches. Germline CDR1 LNHDA, CDR2 SQIVND (reference sequence). The CDR3, as DNA: TGTGCCAGTAACGGGAGGGGGGTGAATGAGCAGTTCTTC. This codes for CASNGRGVNEQFF.